This TCR beta chain was captured by sequencing in a study of identical twins. Donors uniformly comprised healthy Caucasians. TCRdb reanalysed the 5' RACE reads using MiXCR and keeps one entry per CDR3 protein. The profile shows 500,000 or so distinct CDR3 sequences, roughly a fifth of them singletons. V was trimmed by 5 bases and J by 2 bases, leaving 13 bases between them. CDR1 is LNHDA, CDR2 SQIVND, per germline (reference sequence). The CDR3 is made up of 15 amino acids. The same data also contributed to another study, on T cells expressing NK-cell markers.

The clonotype originates from a woman in her late teens or twenties in good health. Sequences were obtained from CD4+ T cells sorted from blood. The chain uses TRBV19 and TRBJ2-1, with D possibly being TRBD1 or TRBD2 (5 bases each). The CDR3 is CASSPLGRPYNEQFF. The CDR3 coding sequence is TGTGCCAGTAGTCCTCTGGGACGGCCCTACAATGAGCAGTTCTTC.